Below are 24 T cell receptor beta chains sequenced from a single sample in a study of T cells in Graves' hyperthyroidism and ophthalmopathy. RNA transcripts were the template for amplifying TCR beta CDR3 regions. First-round RT-PCR targeting the TCR CDR3 was performed with the HTBI primer set. Via MiXCR, TCRdb re-called the multiplex PCR reads, giving one row per CDR3 protein. This repertoire shows hundreds of thousands of distinct CDR3 sequences, about 45% found once; its top ten account for more than 7%. Sequenced material: peripheral blood or thyroid tissue (not recorded which). These receptors originate from an adult man with Graves' disease, either hyperthyroidism or ophthalmopathy (not recorded which).

Concerning this clonotype: A read error is possible here, since a much larger clone lies one base away. V gene TRBV20-1 combines with J gene TRBJ1-1, with unresolved D. Germline V lookup: CDR1 DFQATT, CDR2 SNEGSKA (reference sequence). The V end lost 3 bases, the J end lost 1 base, and 6 bases lay between the germline ends. The CDR3 spans 12 residues. The CDR3 spells CSASVPNTEAFF. CDR3 DNA sequence: TGCAGTGCTAGCGTGCCGAACACTGAAGCTTTCTTT.

The J gene is TRBJ1-4, the V gene TRBV2; D unclear. The CDR3 covers 13 residues. V lost 8 bases to trimming and J lost 4 bases, with 11 bases between them. Germline lookup yields CDR1 SNHLY and CDR2 FYNNEI. This chain's CDR3 is CASRQAYNEKLFF. Here the CDR3 DNA reads TGTGCCAGCCGGCAGGCGTATAATGAAAAACTGTTTTTT.

This clonotype occurred many times. This chain uses TRBV24-1 with TRBJ1-4; 7 bases fit TRBD1. With V trimmed by 4 bases and J by 0 bases, 7 bases remained unmatched. Germline V gene sequence: CDR1 KGHDR, CDR2 SFDVKD. CDR3 length: 17 amino acids. DNA for the CDR3: TGTGCCACCAGTGACAGTCGACAGGGCGCAACTAATGAAAAACTGTTTTTT. This encodes CATSDSRQGATNEKLFF.

V usage is TRBV15 and J usage is TRBJ1-4; D is unresolved. Germline values: CDR1 LNHNV, CDR2 YYDKDF (reference sequence). V lost 3 bases and J 6 bases, leaving 14 bases between the germline ends. The CDR3 contains 15 residues. This CDR3 reads CATSSETGTYEKLFF. CDR3 DNA sequence: TGTGCCACCAGCAGTGAAACGGGAACGTATGAAAAACTGTTTTTT.

The table lists this clonotype with a count of one. V usage is TRBV5-1 and J usage is TRBJ2-5; 8 bases are shared with TRBD1. Germline lookup yields CDR1 SGHRS and CDR2 YFSETQ. J gave up 4 bases and V 4 bases, and 6 bases lay outside the gene matches. The CDR3 runs to 14 residues. In DNA, the CDR3 is TGCGCCAGCAGCGTACAGGGGGAAGGAGAGACCCAGTACTTC. Translating it yields CASSVQGEGETQYF.

This clonotype was recorded many times. V usage is TRBV7-9 and J usage is TRBJ2-7; D remains unclear. V shed 4 bases and J shed 1 base, with 11 bases lying between them. The CDR3 consists of 14 residues. Germline values: CDR1 SEHNR, CDR2 FQNEAQ (reference sequence). Written as DNA, the CDR3 is TGTGCCAGCAGCTCCGCGCCAGGTTCCTACGAGCAGTACTTC. It translates to CASSSAPGSYEQYF.

Of note for this clonotype: A read error may explain this, as a much larger clone is one base away. The V gene is TRBV10-3, the J gene TRBJ1-6, with D possibly TRBD1 on 6 matching bases. CDR1 is ENHRY and CDR2 is SYGVKD in the germline V gene. The CDR3 extends over 18 amino acids. CDR3 protein: CASSESRTRTVPNSPLHF. CDR3 nucleotides: TGTGCCAGCAGTGAGTCCAGAACCAGGACAGTCCCAAATTCACCCCTCCACTTT.

J is TRBJ2-7 and V is TRBV9; the match to TRBD2 covers 12 bases. V lost 7 bases, J lost 2 bases, and 1 base stayed unmatched. CDR1 SGDLS and CDR2 YYNGEE come from the germline V gene. The length of the CDR3 is 13 residues. DNA for the CDR3: TGTGCCAGCTCTAGCGGGAGGGCCTACGAGCAGTACTTC. This codes for CASSSGRAYEQYF.

Worth noting for this clonotype: Because it lacks the conserved phenylalanine or tryptophan at the end, this CDR3 is likely a read error. The DNA is omitted, as the CDR3 cannot be located on it reliably, and the CDR3 follows TCRdb's listing. The V call is TRBV6-5, the J call TRBJ1-3; TRBD1 is the table's D call, not checked against the DNA. The germline CDR1 and CDR2 sequences are MNHEY and SVGAGI. A total of 10 residues make up the CDR3, ends included. CDR3: CASSAGTGVL.

The table lists this clonotype with many counts. The chain recombines TRBV9 with TRBJ1-2, with a weak D call TRBD1 (6 bases). V was clipped by 2 bases and J by 4 bases, with 12 bases between them. Looked up from germline, CDR1 is SGDLS and CDR2 is YYNGEE. The CDR3 is 14 amino acids. In DNA form, the CDR3 reads TGTGCCAGCAGCGTCGAACAGGGATCCTATGGCTACACCTTC. Translating it yields CASSVEQGSYGYTF. The whole variable domain, filled in from reference TRBV9 and TRBJ1-2, reads DSGVTQTPKHLITATGQRVTLRCSPRSGDLSVYWYQQSLDQGLQFLIQYYNGEERAKGNILERFSAQQFPDLHSELNLSSLELGDSALYFCASSVEQGSYGYTFGSGTRLTVV.

V and J are TRBV19 and TRBJ1-1, with D unclear. CDR3 length equals 16 residues. Per germline, CDR1 LNHDA and CDR2 SQIVND (reference sequence). V was pared by 8 bases and J by 0 bases, with 19 bases between. The CDR3 is CASSPILSPMNTEAFF. The CDR3 DNA reads TGTGCCAGTTCTCCCATACTCTCACCCATGAACACTGAAGCTTTCTTT.

This clonotype was recorded many times. The chain employs TRBV29-1 and TRBJ1-2; TRBD1 matches 9 bases. The germline gives CDR1 SQVTM, CDR2 ANQGSEA. The J segment lost 4 bases and the V segment lost 4 bases, leaving 4 bases of the junction unmatched. The CDR3 has 13 amino acids. The CDR3 bases are TGCAGCGTTGCCGGGACAGGGACCTATGGCTACACCTTC. It encodes CSVAGTGTYGYTF.

The J gene is TRBJ1-1, the V gene TRBV11-1; 7 nucleotides match TRBD1. The V segment lost 5 bases and the J segment 6 bases; nucleotides outside the gene matches: 3. The CDR3 extends over 12 amino acids. Germline V CDR1 and CDR2: SGHAT, FQDESV (reference sequence). The CDR3 DNA sequence: TGTGCCAGCAGCACGGACAGGTCTGAAGCTTTCTTT. This translates into CASSTDRSEAFF.

This clonotype was counted ten times or more. The rearrangement links TRBV6-5 to TRBJ1-5; 8 bases fit TRBD1. The V gene's germline CDR1 is MNHEY and CDR2 SVGAGI. The trim removed 9 bases at V and 5 bases at J, leaving 6 bases unmatched. The CDR3 runs 13 residues. The CDR3 sequence: CASGRGPDQPQHF. Written as DNA, the CDR3 is TGTGCCAGTGGCAGGGGGCCAGATCAGCCCCAGCATTTT.

Notes on this clonotype: The junction departs from germline at one end; a sequencing error may be responsible. The chain employs TRBV7-3 and TRBJ2-2; D is possibly TRBD2 (5 bases). The CDR3 extends over 15 amino acids. The germline gives CDR1 SGHTA, CDR2 FQGTGA. The CDR3 loop reads CASSQDIRGTGELFF. In nucleotides, the CDR3 is TGCGCCAGCAGCCAAGATATCCGGGGCACCGGGGAGCTGTTTTTT. Looking up the rest from reference TRBV7-3 and TRBJ2-2 gives the full variable domain: GAGVSQTPSNKVTEKGKYVELRCDPISGHTALYWYRQSLGQGPEFLIYFQGTGAADDSGLPNDRFFAVRPEGSVSTLKIQRTERGDSAVYLCASSQDIRGTGELFFGEGSRLTVL.

This clonotype was observed many times. The rearrangement joins TRBV7-9 to TRBJ1-1; D may be TRBD1 (5 bases). The germline V gene has CDR1 SEHNR and CDR2 FQNEAQ (reference sequence). Trimming took 5 bases from V and 1 from J, leaving 17 bases between them. The CDR3 contains 16 residues. CDR3 coding DNA: TGTGCCAGCAGCGCTGTGGGGGTCGGAGAGAACACTGAAGCTTTCTTT. This encodes CASSAVGVGENTEAFF. The full variable domain, in which reference TRBV7-9 and TRBJ1-1 provide the parts outside the CDR3, is DTGVSQNPRHKITKRGQNVTFRCDPISEHNRLYWYRQTLGQGPEFLTYFQNEAQLEKSRLLSDRFSAERPKGSFSTLEIQRTEQGDSAMYLCASSAVGVGENTEAFFGQGTRLTVV.

This clonotype appeared a few times. This chain links TRBV7-6 with TRBJ1-5, with D perhaps matching TRBD1 (6 bases). V was shortened by 0 bases and J by 2 bases, with 11 bases between the two germline ends. The CDR3 extends over 16 amino acids. Germline V gives CDR1 SGHVS, CDR2 FNYEAQ. Here the CDR3 DNA reads TGTGCCAGCAGCTTAGCGGGGGGCTGGGGCAATCAGCCCCAGCATTTT. Its protein is CASSLAGGWGNQPQHF.

The genes are TRBV12-3 or TRBV12-4 and TRBJ2-7; the D gene could be TRBD1 or TRBD2 (5 bases each). Trimming removed 6 bases at V and 5 bases at J, with 14 bases between. The CDR3 has 13 amino acids. The CDR3 sequence is CASSKRGWDEQYF. As DNA, the CDR3 is TGTGCCAGCAGCAAGAGGGGTTGGGACGAGCAGTACTTC.

This clonotype appeared a few times. The chain recombines TRBV6-1 with TRBJ1-5; the D gene is possibly TRBD1 (5 bases). The CDR3 consists of 14 residues. From germline, CDR1 is MNHNS and CDR2 SASEGT. The germline V and J ends were trimmed by 0 bases and 7 bases, with 10 bases remaining between them. The CDR3 is CASSEAWGGQPQHF. CDR3 DNA: TGTGCCAGCAGTGAAGCCTGGGGGGGGCAGCCCCAGCATTTT.

The V gene is TRBV6-5, the J gene TRBJ1-4; D is undetermined. Per the germline V gene, CDR1 is MNHEY and CDR2 is SVGAGI. V lost 5 bases and J 0 bases, leaving 7 bases between the germline ends. The CDR3 covers 14 residues. The CDR3 spells CASSRDATNEKLFF. The CDR3 bases are TGTGCCAGCAGTAGAGATGCAACTAATGAAAAACTGTTTTTT.

The chain combines TRBV29-1 with TRBJ1-2, with 9 bases aligning to TRBD1. CDR3 length equals 12 residues. J gave up 7 bases and V 7 bases, and 7 bases lay outside the gene matches. In germline, CDR1 is SQVTM, CDR2 ANQGSEA. The CDR3 DNA is TGCAGCGCTCGGACAGGGGATGTTGGCTACACCTTC. It encodes CSARTGDVGYTF.

Turning to this clonotype: A junction boundary mismatches the germline segment, possibly from a read error. This rearrangement joins TRBV7-3 to TRBJ1-3, with 8 bases identical to TRBD1. Germline V lookup: CDR1 SGHTA, CDR2 FQGTGA. The CDR3 contains 15 residues. CDR3 sequence reads: CASSQWTGSGNTIYF. For the CDR3, the DNA is TGCGCCAGCAGCCAATGGACAGGGTCTGGAAACACCATATATTTT.

This clonotype appeared once. An end of the junction differs from the germline gene, which may be a read error. The chain couples TRBV11-2 to TRBJ1-6; 7 nucleotides match TRBD1. CDR3 length: 14 residues. Germline-derived CDR1 and CDR2 are SGHAT and FQNNGV. The DNA for the CDR3 is TGCGCCAGCAGCTTGAGGACAGGCAGTTCACCCCTCCACTTT. Translated, it gives CASSLRTGSSPLHF.

This clonotype appeared a few times. V gene TRBV9 combines with J gene TRBJ1-1, with D unclear. The CDR3 is 13 residues long. Trimming took 0 bases from V and 4 from J, leaving 7 bases between them. The germline V gene has CDR1 SGDLS and CDR2 YYNGEE. This chain's CDR3 is CASSVAGSTEAFF. The DNA of the CDR3 is TGTGCCAGCAGCGTAGCTGGGAGCACTGAAGCTTTCTTT.